Listed below are T cell receptor delta chains from one sample, sequenced in a study of delta chains in infants with herpesvirus infections. TCRdb redid clone calling on the RT-PCR reads using CATT. This table holds approximately 1,500 delta-chain clones, 35% found once. The source was peripheral blood, collected at time point 1 of longitudinal follow-up. The receptors were sampled from a human donor who was a Ugandan infant, either HIV-exposed or HIV-unexposed (not recorded which). CDR3s include the opening cysteine and the closing phenylalanine or tryptophan. The D gene is left open where the match is weak. Size is stated for part of the rows, as once, few or many counts, or as a class when the clone is expanded.

V gene,D gene,clone size,J gene,CDR3 protein,CDR3 DNA
TRDV1,TRDD3,NA,TRDJ1,CALGERPPLFPYWGNTDKLIF,TGTGCTCTTGGGGAACGCCCTCCCCTCTTTCCCTACTGGGGGAACACCGATAAACTCATCTTT
TRDV1,TRDD3,NA,TRDJ1,CALRPLPHWGIKLEWYTDKLIF,TGTGCTCTACGGCCTCTCCCCCACTGGGGGATAAAGTTAGAGTGGTACACCGATAAACTCATCTTT
TRDV1,TRDD3,NA,TRDJ1,CALGEWPILPGIPARLGYTDKLIF,TGTGCTCTTGGGGAATGGCCTATCCTACCGGGGATACCCGCGCGTTTAGGGTACACCGATAAACTCATCTTT
TRDV1,NA,NA,TRDJ1,CALGELVDLLRYTDKLIF,TGTGCTCTTGGGGAACTAGTAGATCTTCTACGTTACACCGATAAACTCATCTTT
TRDV1,TRDD3,few,TRDJ1,CALGDVPIGGGYPLYTDKLIF,TGTGCTCTTGGGGACGTTCCTATTGGTGGGGGATACCCCTTGTACACCGATAAACTCATCTTT
TRDV2,TRDD3,large,TRDJ1,CACDTGGSDKLIF,TGTGCCTGTGACACTGGGGGATCCGATAAACTCATCTTT
TRDV3,TRDD3,NA,TRDJ1,CAFKVFLPRTGGYPDKLIF,TGTGCCTTTAAGGTCTTCCTACCTCGTACTGGGGGATACCCCGATAAACTCATCTTT
TRDV1,TRDD3,NA,TRDJ1,CALGELKVLYSGGYRGLIF,TGTGCTCTTGGGGAACTGAAGGTCCTATACTCTGGGGGATACAGGGGACTCATCTTT
TRDV2,TRDD3,NA,TRDJ3,CACDTAAGGYSWDTRQMFF,TGTGCCTGTGACACCGCGGCTGGGGGATACTCCTGGGACACCCGACAGATGTTTTTC
TRAV29/DV5,TRDD2,NA,TRDJ1,CAASSTSYDVDTDKLIF,TGTGCAGCAAGCTCAACTTCCTACGATGTGGACACCGATAAACTCATCTTT
TRAV36/DV7,NA,few,TRDJ1,CAVFGYWVDKLIF,TGTGCTGTGTTCGGGTACTGGGTAGATAAACTCATCTTT
TRDV2,NA,NA,TRDJ1,CACDTVLGTDKLIF,TGTGCCTGTGACACCGTACTGGGCACCGATAAACTCATCTTT
TRDV1,NA,large,TRDJ1,CALGATPAFLSVLGVQHTDKLIF,TGTGCTCTTGGGGCAACCCCGGCCTTCCTTTCAGTACTGGGGGTTCAACACACCGATAAACTCATCTTT
TRDV2,NA,NA,TRDJ3,CACDTVLSSWDTRQMFF,TGTGCCTGTGACACCGTACTGAGCTCCTGGGACACCCGACAGATGTTTTTC
TRDV2,NA,few,TRDJ1,CACDTIGDTDKLIF,TGTGCCTGTGACACCATTGGGGACACCGATAAACTCATCTTT